This paragraph covers one TCR beta chain sequence. Measured with immunoSEQ multiplex PCR; TCRdb has only the in-frame clones, and not every one. The sample consists of over 300,000 clones, about 89% of them appearing once. These data originate in a study of blood T cell repertoires in COVID-19. From germline, CDR1 is MDHEN and CDR2 SYDVKM. The CDR3 is 14 amino acids. The V end was cut by 6 bases, the J end by 9 bases, with 18 bases between. V is TRBV28 and J is TRBJ2-1; tentative D call: TRBD1 (6 bases). The sequencing input was peripheral blood. This TCR derives from a man in his forties with acute or convalescent COVID-19. CDR3 sequence (DNA): TGTGCCAGCAGCCCCCGACAGGCTTATTCTGAGCAGTTCTTC. Translation: CASSPRQAYSEQFF.